The 17 T cell receptor beta chains reported below all come from one sample, sequenced in a study of T cell repertoires and HLA-DP antigens. Their recognized antigens are unknown. Only in-frame clones appear in the TCRdb table, and some are missing; sequencing was by immunoSEQ multiplex PCR. The sample consists of 85,000 to 90,000 clones, 86% of them appearing once. Sequencing was done on a sample of CD4+ T cells from PBMCs. The receptors derive from a man aged 50-59 years in good health and CMV-seronegative.

The J gene is TRBJ2-3, the V gene TRBV7-2, with TRBD2 identical over 14 bases. The CDR3 runs 14 residues. From germline, CDR1 is SGHTA and CDR2 FQGNSA. V shed 3 bases, J shed 13 bases, and the junction held 6 bases outside the gene matches. CDR3 residues: CASSLGTSGSSKYF. The CDR3 coding sequence is TGTGCCAGCAGCTTGGGGACTAGCGGGAGCTCCAAGTATTTT.

The chain has TRBV6-5 and TRBJ1-1; 8 bases line up with TRBD1. The V segment lost 3 bases and the J segment 6 bases; nucleotides outside the gene matches: 6. CDR3 size: 14 residues. Germline lookup yields CDR1 MNHEY and CDR2 SVGAGI. The CDR3 nucleotides are TGTGCCAGCAGTTATCAAACAGGGGGTGCTGAAGCTTTCTTT. This gives the protein CASSYQTGGAEAFF.

CDR3 sequence: CASSQDTSGGEETQYF. In DNA, the CDR3 is TGCGCCAGCAGCCAAGATACGAGCGGGGGGGAAGAGACCCAGTACTTC. V and J are TRBV4-1 and TRBJ2-5; the match to TRBD2 covers 10 bases. Unmatched junction bases numbered 4, after V lost 0 bases and J lost 3 bases. Germline V gene data show CDR1 as MGHRA and CDR2 as YSYEKL. This CDR3 region has 16 residues.

The chain carries TRBV18 and TRBJ1-5; maybe TRBD1 (6 bases). Trimming stripped 0 bases from V and 2 bases from J, with 11 bases between. CDR3 length equals 16 residues. The germline gives CDR1 KGHSH, CDR2 LQKENI. The CDR3 loop reads CASSPPGGRRNQPQHF. The CDR3 DNA reads TGTGCCAGCTCACCACCGGGGGGGCGGCGCAATCAGCCCCAGCATTTT. The full variable domain, rest sourced from reference TRBV18 and TRBJ1-5, is NAGVMQNPRHLVRRRGQEARLRCSPMKGHSHVYWYRQLPEEGLKFMVYLQKENIIDESGMPKERFSAEFPKEGPSILRIQQVVRGDSAAYFCASSPPGGRRNQPQHFGDGTRLSIL.

The chain is built from TRBV14 and TRBJ2-2; TRBD1 is a possible D gene (6 bases). CDR3 size: 14 residues. CDR1 SGHDN and CDR2 FVKESK come from the germline V gene. Trimming removed 2 bases at V and 6 bases at J, with 10 bases between. Written as DNA, the CDR3 is TGTGCCAGCAGCCAAACAGGGCTGTCCGGGGAGCTGTTTTTT. Translation: CASSQTGLSGELFF. Complete variable domain (other parts from reference TRBV14 and TRBJ2-2): EAGVTQFPSHSVIEKGQTVTLRCDPISGHDNLYWYRRVMGKEIKFLLHFVKESKQDESGMPNNRFLAERTGGTYSTLKVQPAELEDSGVYFCASSQTGLSGELFFGEGSRLTVL.

This clone is a singleton in its sample. The chain recombines TRBV7-2 with TRBJ2-4; 10 bases map to TRBD2. This CDR3 contains 18 residues. V gave up 2 bases and J gave up 0 bases; unmatched junction bases: 7. The germline V gene has CDR1 SGHTA and CDR2 FQGNSA. This chain's CDR3 is CASSLMSSGGIAKNIQYF. The CDR3 nucleotides read TGTGCCAGCAGCTTAATGTCTAGCGGGGGAATAGCCAAAAACATTCAGTACTTC.

The genes are TRBV30 and TRBJ2-5, with D possibly being TRBD1 (6 bases). V was pared by 3 bases and J by 2 bases, with 13 bases between. This CDR3 comprises 14 residues. CDR1 is GTSNPN and CDR2 is SVGIG in the germline V gene (reference sequence). CDR3 residues: CAWRTGTHQETQYF. The CDR3 nucleotides are TGTGCCTGGAGGACAGGCACACATCAAGAGACCCAGTACTTC. The variable domain in full, completed from reference TRBV30 and TRBJ2-5, reads SQTIHQWPATLVQPVGSPLSLECTVEGTSNPNLYWYRQAAGRGLQLLFYSVGIGQISSEVPQNLSASRPQDRQFILSSKKLLLSDSGFYLCAWRTGTHQETQYFGPGTRLLVL.

The gene calls are TRBV27 and TRBJ2-7; maybe TRBD1 (5 bases). V shed 2 bases and J shed 2 bases, with 19 bases lying between them. Per the germline V gene, CDR1 is MNHEY and CDR2 is SMNVEV (reference sequence). The CDR3 is made up of 17 amino acids. The CDR3 sequence is CASSLLGTQGRAYEQYF. CDR3 DNA sequence: TGTGCCAGCAGTTTACTCGGAACCCAGGGTCGGGCCTACGAGCAGTACTTC.

This clone was recorded a few times. The chain uses TRBV11-2 and TRBJ2-1, with TRBD2 identical over 9 bases. The V segment lost 1 base and the J segment 4 bases; nucleotides outside the gene matches: 14. Germline loops: CDR1 SGHAT, CDR2 FQNNGV. The CDR3 sequence is 19 residues long. This CDR3 reads CASSLGGREGRPVYNEQFF. The CDR3 nucleotides read TGTGCCAGCAGCTTAGGCGGGCGGGAGGGCCGCCCTGTATACAATGAGCAGTTCTTC.

This chain connects TRBV14 to TRBJ2-3; 7 bases match TRBD1. CDR1 and CDR2 from the germline V gene are SGHDN and FVKESK. The V and J ends lost 1 base and 0 bases, in that order; junction bases with no gene match: 1. The CDR3 runs 15 residues. The CDR3 loop is CASSQVTGSTDTQYF. The CDR3 nucleotides are TGTGCCAGCAGCCAAGTGACAGGGAGCACAGATACGCAGTATTTT.

The chain is built from TRBV7-2 and TRBJ1-3; no definite D call. The V end lost 3 bases, the J end lost 3 bases, and 9 bases lay between the germline ends. The CDR3 sequence is 14 residues long. Per germline, CDR1 SGHTA and CDR2 FQGNSA. CDR3 DNA sequence: TGTGCCAGCAGCTTTCGCCAAATTGGAAACACCATATATTTT. This gives the protein CASSFRQIGNTIYF. The complete variable domain, with remaining parts taken from reference TRBV7-2 and TRBJ1-3, reads GAGVSQSPSNKVTEKGKDVELRCDPISGHTALYWYRQSLGQGLEFLIYFQGNSAPDKSGLPSDRFSAERTGGSVSTLTIQRTQQEDSAVYLCASSFRQIGNTIYFGEGSWLTVV.

In DNA form, the CDR3 reads TGTGCCTGGAGGGGTTCATGGGGGAATGAGCAGTTCTTC. It yields the protein CAWRGSWGNEQFF. This chain links TRBV30 with TRBJ2-1, with D perhaps assigned TRBD1 or TRBD2 (5 bases each). V gave up 3 bases and J gave up 7 bases, with 13 bases separating them. Germline CDR1 reads GTSNPN; CDR2 reads SVGIG (reference sequence). The CDR3 spans 13 residues.

V is TRBV4-3 and J is TRBJ2-2; D is ambiguous. CDR1 and CDR2 (germline): LGHNA, YSLEER. Trimming cost V 3 bases and J 7 bases, with 18 bases left between them. The CDR3 spans 16 residues. The CDR3 spells CASSQVVSPGFGELFF. The CDR3, as DNA: TGCGCCAGCAGCCAGGTGGTTAGTCCTGGCTTCGGGGAGCTGTTTTTT.

A few counts support this clone. The chain recombines TRBV20-1 with TRBJ2-1; TRBD2 matches at 7 bases. CDR3 length: 11 residues. The germline CDR1 and CDR2 sequences are DFQATT and SNEGSKA (reference sequence). Trimming at V came to 5 bases and at J to 13 bases, leaving 8 bases not matched to a gene. This CDR3 reads CSAGFRDYQFF. CDR3 nucleotides: TGCAGTGCTGGATTCCGGGACTATCAGTTCTTC.

The gene calls are TRBV2 and TRBJ1-2, with D perhaps matching TRBD1 (6 bases). The CDR3 contains 15 residues. Trimming left V 6 bases short and J 0 bases short, with 14 bases between. CDR1 and CDR2 (germline): SNHLY, FYNNEI. The CDR3 is CASSLTGTTNYGYTF. CDR3 nucleotide sequence: TGTGCCAGCAGCTTGACAGGAACAACTAACTATGGCTACACCTTC.

V usage is TRBV14 and J usage is TRBJ1-1; D gene uncertain. The V end lost 0 bases, the J end lost 0 bases, and 5 bases lay between the germline ends. The CDR3 spans 14 residues. Germline V gives CDR1 SGHDN, CDR2 FVKESK. The CDR3 DNA sequence: TGTGCCAGCAGCCAAGATTTGGTGAACACTGAAGCTTTCTTT. The encoded protein is CASSQDLVNTEAFF.

This chain uses TRBV7-9 with TRBJ2-1, with a weak D call TRBD2 (5 bases). This CDR3 is 14 amino acids long. V was cut by 0 bases and J by 8 bases, with 11 bases left in between. Germline CDR1 and CDR2: SEHNR and FQNEAQ (reference sequence). CDR3 DNA sequence: TGTGCCAGCAGCTTAGCGTGGGTTAGCGATGAGCAGTTCTTC. Translating it yields CASSLAWVSDEQFF.